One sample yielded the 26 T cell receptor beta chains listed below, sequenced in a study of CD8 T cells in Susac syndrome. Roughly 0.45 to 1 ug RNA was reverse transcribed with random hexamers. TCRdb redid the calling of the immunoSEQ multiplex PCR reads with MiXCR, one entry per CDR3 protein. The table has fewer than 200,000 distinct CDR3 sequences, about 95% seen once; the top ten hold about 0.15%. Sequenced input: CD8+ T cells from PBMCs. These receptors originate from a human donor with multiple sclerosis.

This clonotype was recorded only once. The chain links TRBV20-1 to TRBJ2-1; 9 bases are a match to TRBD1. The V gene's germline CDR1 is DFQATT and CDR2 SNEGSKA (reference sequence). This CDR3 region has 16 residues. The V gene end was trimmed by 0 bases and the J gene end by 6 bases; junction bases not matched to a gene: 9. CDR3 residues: CSAREIQDRGTNEQFF. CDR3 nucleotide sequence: TGCAGTGCTAGAGAGATCCAGGACAGGGGCACCAATGAGCAGTTCTTC.

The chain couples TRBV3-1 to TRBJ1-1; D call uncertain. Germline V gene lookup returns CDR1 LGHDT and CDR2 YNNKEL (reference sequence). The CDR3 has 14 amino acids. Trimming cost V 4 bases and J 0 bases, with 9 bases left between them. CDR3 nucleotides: TGTGCCAGCAGCCGGACTGTCATGAACACTGAAGCTTTCTTT. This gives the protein CASSRTVMNTEAFF.

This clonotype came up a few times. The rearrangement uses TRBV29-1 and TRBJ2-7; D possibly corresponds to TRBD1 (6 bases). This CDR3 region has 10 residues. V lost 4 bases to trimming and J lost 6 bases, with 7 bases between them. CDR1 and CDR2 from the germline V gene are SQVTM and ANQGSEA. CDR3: CSVVRGEQYF. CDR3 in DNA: TGCAGCGTTGTCAGGGGCGAGCAGTACTTC.

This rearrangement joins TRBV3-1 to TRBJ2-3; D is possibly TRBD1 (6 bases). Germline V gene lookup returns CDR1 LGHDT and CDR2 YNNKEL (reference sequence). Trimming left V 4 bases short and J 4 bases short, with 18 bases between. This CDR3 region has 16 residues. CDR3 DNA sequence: TGTGCCAGCAGCCCACCAAACACAGGGATCGCAGATACGCAGTATTTT. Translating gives CASSPPNTGIADTQYF.

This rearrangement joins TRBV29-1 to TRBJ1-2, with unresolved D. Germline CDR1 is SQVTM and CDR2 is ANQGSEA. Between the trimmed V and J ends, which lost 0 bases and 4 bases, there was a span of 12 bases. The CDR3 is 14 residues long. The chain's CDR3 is CSVEDPSFPYGYTF. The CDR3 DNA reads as TGCAGCGTTGAAGATCCCAGTTTCCCCTATGGCTACACCTTC.

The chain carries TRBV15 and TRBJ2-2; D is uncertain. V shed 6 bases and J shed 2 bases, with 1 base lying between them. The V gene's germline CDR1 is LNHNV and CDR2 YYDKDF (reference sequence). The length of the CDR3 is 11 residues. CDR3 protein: CATSNTGELFF. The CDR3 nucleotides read TGTGCCACCAGTAACACCGGGGAGCTGTTTTTT.

CDR3 loop: CASSSRNYGYTF. The CDR3, as DNA: TGTGCCAGCAGCTCCAGAAACTATGGCTACACCTTC. V usage is TRBV5-6 and J usage is TRBJ1-2; D gene uncertain. V shed 3 bases and J shed 2 bases, with 5 bases lying between them. Germline-derived CDR1 and CDR2 are SGHDT and YYEEEE. This CDR3 has 12 amino acids.

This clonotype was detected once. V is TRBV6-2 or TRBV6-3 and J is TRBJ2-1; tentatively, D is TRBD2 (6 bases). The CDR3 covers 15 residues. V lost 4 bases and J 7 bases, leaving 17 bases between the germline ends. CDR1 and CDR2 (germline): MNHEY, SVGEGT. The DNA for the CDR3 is TGTGCCAGCAGTTCCCTGACGGGGGAGTTTAATGAGCAGTTCTTC. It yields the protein CASSSLTGEFNEQFF.

CDR3 residues: CASSPDDEQFF. CDR3 DNA: TGTGCCAGCAGCCCCGATGATGAGCAGTTCTTC. The chain uses TRBV3-1 and TRBJ2-1, with D uncertain. Germline values: CDR1 LGHDT, CDR2 YNNKEL (reference sequence). The V end was cut by 4 bases, the J end by 8 bases, with 6 bases between. The CDR3 spans 11 residues.

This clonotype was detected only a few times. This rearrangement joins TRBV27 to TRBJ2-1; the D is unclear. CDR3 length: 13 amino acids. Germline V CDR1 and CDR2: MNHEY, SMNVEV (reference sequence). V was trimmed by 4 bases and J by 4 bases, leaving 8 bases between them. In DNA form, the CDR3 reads TGTGCCAGCAGTTCTCTAGAGTACAATGAGCAGTTCTTC. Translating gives CASSSLEYNEQFF.

CDR3 sequence reads: CSVEGLAGGHYNEQFF. In nucleotides, the CDR3 is TGCAGCGTAGAGGGACTAGCGGGAGGACATTACAATGAGCAGTTCTTC. The V gene is TRBV29-1, the J gene TRBJ2-1; the match to TRBD2 covers 15 bases. The V gene's germline CDR1 is SQVTM and CDR2 ANQGSEA. Trimming took 6 bases from V and 4 from J; bases not matched to a gene: 7. The CDR3 is 16 residues long.

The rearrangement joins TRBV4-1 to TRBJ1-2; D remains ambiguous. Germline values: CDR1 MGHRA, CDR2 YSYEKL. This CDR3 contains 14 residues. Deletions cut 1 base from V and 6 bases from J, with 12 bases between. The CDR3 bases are TGCGCCAGCAGCCAAGCAGTACAGACCCATGGCTACACCTTC. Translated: CASSQAVQTHGYTF.

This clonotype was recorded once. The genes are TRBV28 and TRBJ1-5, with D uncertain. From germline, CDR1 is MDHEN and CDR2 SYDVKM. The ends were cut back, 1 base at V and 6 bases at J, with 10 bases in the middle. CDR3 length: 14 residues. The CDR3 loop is CASSLFPGSQPQHF. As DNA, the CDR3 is TGTGCCAGCAGTTTATTCCCGGGGAGTCAGCCCCAGCATTTT.

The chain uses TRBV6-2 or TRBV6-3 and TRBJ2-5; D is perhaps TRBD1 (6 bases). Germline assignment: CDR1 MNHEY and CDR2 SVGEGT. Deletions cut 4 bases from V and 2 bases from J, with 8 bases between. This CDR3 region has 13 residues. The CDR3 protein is CASSWTEQETQYF. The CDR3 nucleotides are TGTGCCAGCAGTTGGACAGAACAAGAGACCCAGTACTTC.

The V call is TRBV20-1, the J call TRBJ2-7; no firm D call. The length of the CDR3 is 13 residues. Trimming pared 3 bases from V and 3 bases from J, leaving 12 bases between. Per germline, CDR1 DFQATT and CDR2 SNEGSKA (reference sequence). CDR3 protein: CSARTTEHYEQYF. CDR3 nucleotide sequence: TGCAGTGCTAGGACGACCGAACACTACGAGCAGTACTTC.

The CDR3 sequence: CASSLIENTEAFF. Written as DNA, the CDR3 is TGTGCCAGCAGTTTAATAGAGAACACTGAAGCTTTCTTT. The chain couples TRBV27 to TRBJ1-1, with D uncertain. The germline gives CDR1 MNHEY, CDR2 SMNVEV (reference sequence). The V end lost 2 bases, the J end lost 1 base, and 5 bases lay between the germline ends. The CDR3 is 13 residues long.

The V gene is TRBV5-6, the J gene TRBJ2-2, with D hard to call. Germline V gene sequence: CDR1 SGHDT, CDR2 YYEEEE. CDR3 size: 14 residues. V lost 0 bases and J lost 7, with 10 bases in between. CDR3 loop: CASSLGPGDGELFF. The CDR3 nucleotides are TGTGCCAGCAGCTTGGGCCCAGGCGACGGGGAGCTGTTTTTT.

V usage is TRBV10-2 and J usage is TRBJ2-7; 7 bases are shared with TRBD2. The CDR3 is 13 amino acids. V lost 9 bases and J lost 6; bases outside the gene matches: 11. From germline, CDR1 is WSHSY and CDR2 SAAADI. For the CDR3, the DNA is TGCGCCAGACAAAGCGGGGCCCTAGTCGAGCAGTACTTC. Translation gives CARQSGALVEQYF.

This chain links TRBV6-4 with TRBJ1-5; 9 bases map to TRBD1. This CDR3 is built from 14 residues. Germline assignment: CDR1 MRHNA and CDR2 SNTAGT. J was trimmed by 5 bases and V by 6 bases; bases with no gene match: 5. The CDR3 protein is CASRGQGAHQPQHF. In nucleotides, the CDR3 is TGTGCCAGCAGGGGACAGGGTGCCCATCAGCCCCAGCATTTT.

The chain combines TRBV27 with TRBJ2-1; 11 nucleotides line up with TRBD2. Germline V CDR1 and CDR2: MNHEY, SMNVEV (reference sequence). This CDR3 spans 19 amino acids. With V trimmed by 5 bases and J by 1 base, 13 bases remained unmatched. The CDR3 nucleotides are TGTGCCAGCAGTCTGGGACTAGCGGAGGTCTGGGGTTCCTACAATGAGCAGTTCTTC. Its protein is CASSLGLAEVWGSYNEQFF.

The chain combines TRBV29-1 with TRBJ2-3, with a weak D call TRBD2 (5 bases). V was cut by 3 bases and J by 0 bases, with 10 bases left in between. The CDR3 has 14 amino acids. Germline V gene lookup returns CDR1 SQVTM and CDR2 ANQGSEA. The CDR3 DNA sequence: TGCAGCGTTGATCGGCGGGCTAGCACAGATACGCAGTATTTT. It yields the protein CSVDRRASTDTQYF.

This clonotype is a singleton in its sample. The CDR3 bases are TGTGCCAACGGACGTATGAACACTGAAGCTTTCTTT. Translated, it gives CANGRMNTEAFF. The chain is built from TRBV7-9 and TRBJ1-1; no definite D call. Trimming removed 10 bases from V and 0 bases from J, with 9 bases in between. Germline CDR1 is SEHNR and CDR2 is FQNEAQ (reference sequence). CDR3 size: 12 residues.

CDR3 residues: CASTLGSGAYEQYF. The CDR3 DNA follows: TGTGCCAGTACCCTAGGTTCAGGCGCCTACGAGCAGTACTTC. This chain links TRBV19 with TRBJ2-7; no clear D gene. The CDR3 runs to 14 residues. Germline V gene lookup returns CDR1 LNHDA and CDR2 SQIVND (reference sequence). V lost 7 bases to trimming and J lost 2 bases, with 15 bases between them.

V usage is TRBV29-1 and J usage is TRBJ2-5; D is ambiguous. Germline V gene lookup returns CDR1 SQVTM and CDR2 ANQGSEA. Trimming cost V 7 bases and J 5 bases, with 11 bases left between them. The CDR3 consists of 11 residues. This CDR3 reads CSAKDGETQYF. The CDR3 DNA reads TGCAGCGCTAAGGACGGGGAGACCCAGTACTTC.

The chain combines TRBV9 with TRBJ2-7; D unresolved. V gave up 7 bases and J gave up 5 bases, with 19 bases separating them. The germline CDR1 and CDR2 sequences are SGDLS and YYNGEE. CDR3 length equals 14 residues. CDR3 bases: TGTGCCAGCTCCGAGGACCCACTTTTGGACGAGCAGTACTTC. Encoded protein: CASSEDPLLDEQYF.

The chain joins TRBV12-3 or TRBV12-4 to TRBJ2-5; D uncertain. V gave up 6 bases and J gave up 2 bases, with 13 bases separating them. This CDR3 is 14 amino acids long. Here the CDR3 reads CASSTLGQQETQYF. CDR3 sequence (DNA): TGTGCCAGCAGCACGCTCGGGCAACAAGAGACCCAGTACTTC.